This passage covers 9 T cell receptor beta chains from one sample sequenced in a study of T cells after posttransplantation cyclophosphamide. Only in-frame clones appear in the TCRdb table, and some are missing; sequencing was by immunoSEQ multiplex PCR. This table holds around 23,000 clones, nearly 99% found once. Sequenced material: naive CD8+ T cells sorted from PBMCs. Every receptor here comes from a man aged 40-55 years in good health, CMV-negative, and a related stem cell transplant donor.

The rearrangement uses TRBV28 and TRBJ2-1; 8 bases align to TRBD1. The ends lost 7 bases at V and 5 bases at J; junction bases unmatched: 10. Germline loops: CDR1 MDHEN, CDR2 SYDVKM. The CDR3 sequence is 15 residues long. The CDR3 region has the DNA TGTGCCAGCACAAGGCTACAGGGGGTCCACAATGAGCAGTTCTTC. Amino acid sequence: CASTRLQGVHNEQFF.

V and J are TRBV30 and TRBJ2-7; D is undetermined. V lost 2 bases, J lost 3 bases, and 11 bases lay in between. Germline V gives CDR1 GTSNPN, CDR2 SVGIG (reference sequence). This CDR3 has 13 residues. This CDR3 is CAWSRDGFYEQYF. The CDR3 bases are TGTGCCTGGAGTCGAGACGGGTTCTACGAGCAGTACTTC.

The V gene is TRBV7-8, the J gene TRBJ2-7; 8 nucleotides line up with TRBD2. The V gene end was trimmed by 4 bases and the J gene end by 0 bases; junction bases not matched to a gene: 5. CDR3 length: 15 amino acids. Germline CDR1 SGHVS, CDR2 FQNEAQ. The CDR3 DNA is TGTGCCAGCAGCTCGATAGCGGGAAACTCCTACGAGCAGTACTTC. Its protein product is CASSSIAGNSYEQYF.

V usage is TRBV27 and J usage is TRBJ2-7; 9 bases are a match to TRBD2. J was trimmed by 5 bases and V by 2 bases; bases with no gene match: 7. Germline values: CDR1 MNHEY, CDR2 SMNVEV (reference sequence). This CDR3 contains 15 residues. The CDR3 sequence is CASSLRLAGRNEQYF. The CDR3 DNA reads TGTGCCAGCAGTTTAAGGCTAGCGGGAAGAAACGAGCAGTACTTC.

V is TRBV30 and J is TRBJ2-7, with 10 nucleotides matching TRBD2. The V and J ends lost 7 bases and 3 bases, in that order; junction bases with no gene match: 3. The CDR3 is 12 residues long. Per the germline V gene, CDR1 is GTSNPN and CDR2 is SVGIG (reference sequence). CDR3 residues: CAYGLADYEQYF. As DNA, the CDR3 is TGTGCCTACGGACTAGCGGACTACGAGCAGTACTTC.

This chain links TRBV4-2 with TRBJ2-7; 12 bases line up with TRBD2. J was trimmed by 4 bases and V by 4 bases; bases with no gene match: 2. This CDR3 has 14 residues. From germline, CDR1 is LGHNA and CDR2 YNFKEQ. The CDR3 bases are TGTGCCAGCAGCCTTGGACTAGCGGGGTACGAGCAGTACTTC. It specifies CASSLGLAGYEQYF.

The rearrangement links TRBV30 to TRBJ2-7, with 9 positions matching TRBD1. The CDR3 runs to 16 residues. Germline CDR1 reads GTSNPN; CDR2 reads SVGIG (reference sequence). Trimming at V came to 4 bases and at J to 2 bases, leaving 12 bases not matched to a gene. In DNA form, the CDR3 reads TGTGCCTGGACCACCGGGACAGGGCTGAGGGCCTACGAGCAGTACTTC. Amino acids: CAWTTGTGLRAYEQYF.

J is TRBJ2-7 and V is TRBV27; TRBD2 aligns across 7 bases. Losses at the gene ends were 5 bases for V and 2 bases for J; bases not matched to a gene: 3. Germline V gene data show CDR1 as MNHEY and CDR2 as SMNVEV (reference sequence). This CDR3 is built from 13 residues. CDR3 nucleotide sequence: TGTGCCAGCAGTAGCGGGAAGACCTACGAGCAGTACTTC. Translating gives CASSSGKTYEQYF.

This rearrangement joins TRBV5-6 to TRBJ2-4, with D maybe TRBD2 (5 bases). V was pared by 6 bases and J by 10 bases, with 20 bases between. The CDR3 totals 14 residues. Germline V lookup: CDR1 SGHDT, CDR2 YYEEEE. The CDR3 region is CASTRWPPGSIQYF. The CDR3 DNA follows: TGTGCCAGCACCCGGTGGCCTCCGGGGAGTATTCAGTACTTC.